These T cell receptor beta chains were read from a single sample in a study of blood T cells in healthy people across ages. TCRdb re-derived calls from the 5' RACE reads in MiXCR, one entry per CDR3 protein. The sample shows 590,000 or so distinct CDR3 sequences, approximately 30% of them seen only once. Input material: blood. These TCRs come from an elderly woman in good health. Both conserved end residues are part of each CDR3. A D gene is named only where the DNA matches it firmly. The size entry is marked missing in some rows and otherwise reads once, few, many or a size class.

abundance	j_gene	d_gene	v_gene	CDR3nt	CDR3aa
many	TRBJ2-1	TRBD2	TRBV20-1	TGCAGTGCTAGAGGTTCTAGCGGGGGACTCTTCAATGAGCAGTTCTTC	CSARGSSGGLFNEQFF
many	TRBJ1-2	-	TRBV6-5	TGTGCCAGCAGTTACCTCGCGGGGTCGCCGGGCTATGGCTACACCTTC	CASSYLAGSPGYGYTF
few	TRBJ1-1	TRBD1	TRBV6-1	TGTGCCAGCAGGGGGGGAGAGACAGGGGGCAACACTGAAGCTTTCTTT	CASRGGETGGNTEAFF
many	TRBJ1-5	-	TRBV4-1	TGCGCCAGCAGCCAAGATCAGGGATCTCATCAGCCCCAGCATTTT	CASSQDQGSHQPQHF
many	TRBJ2-4	-	TRBV3-1	TGTGCCAGCAGCCCCCAGTTAGGGTCCAAAAACATTCAGTACTTC	CASSPQLGSKNIQYF
many	TRBJ1-5	-	TRBV28	TGTGCCAGCAGGCCCGACGGGAATGGAGCCCAGCATTTT	CASRPDGNGAQHF
-	TRBJ1-1	-	TRBV20-1	TGCAGTGCTCGGGACTTCGGACGGAATTGGGAAGCTTTCTTT	CSARDFGRNWEAFF
many	TRBJ2-1	TRBD2	TRBV7-2	TGTGCCAGCAGCCCCCGCGGGGGGGCCGGTGACAATGAGCAGTTCTTC	CASSPRGGAGDNEQFF
-	TRBJ2-7	-	TRBV9	TGTGCCTGCAGCGTAGGCGGGAATCCCTACGAGCAGTACTTC	CACSVGGNPYEQYF
many	TRBJ2-3	TRBD2	TRBV7-3	TGTGCCAGCAGCTTCGGACTAGCCAGCACAGATACGCAGTATTTT	CASSFGLASTDTQYF
many	TRBJ2-1	-	TRBV11-2	TGTGCCAGCAGCTTACGACTAGCTACAGGGGGTGAGCAGTTCTTC	CASSLRLATGGEQFF
many	TRBJ2-7	-	TRBV5-1	TGCGCCAGCAGCAAAGACAGGTCCCCCCTCGAGCAGTACTTC	CASSKDRSPLEQYF
-	TRBJ2-7	-	TRBV29-1	TGCAGCGTTGAGGATCGAATTGGGGCCTACGAGCAGTACTTC	CSVEDRIGAYEQYF
many	TRBJ2-7	-	TRBV9	TGTGCCAGCTCCCCTGCAGGTAGCTCCTACGAGCAGTACTTC	CASSPAGSSYEQYF
-	TRBJ2-1	TRBD1	TRBV5-1	TGCGCCAGCAGCTTGGCCCAGGGGGCGGGTGAGCAGTTCTTC	CASSLAQGAGEQFF
-	TRBJ1-2	TRBD1	TRBV11-2	TGTGCCAGCAGCTTAGCTGCGGGGACAGCGAACTATGGCTACACCTTC	CASSLAAGTANYGYTF
many	TRBJ2-7	-	TRBV6-1	TGTGCCAGCAGTGGTCGTCGCCGGGTGAGCTCCTACGAGCAGTACTTC	CASSGRRRVSSYEQYF
few	TRBJ2-3	TRBD2	TRBV27	TGTGCCAGCAGTCCCGTGGCTAGCGGAAGGGGTACGCAGTATTTT	CASSPVASGRGTQYF
-	TRBJ2-3	-	TRBV12-5	TGTGCTAGTTTAATGGGCGGCTACACAGATACGCAGTATTTT	CASLMGGYTDTQYF
many	TRBJ2-7	-	TRBV25-1	TGTGCCAGCGGGTGGACAGACGAGCAGTACTTC	CASGWTDEQYF
many	TRBJ2-1	-	TRBV6-5	TGTGCCAGCAGCCGGGTTCTCTCGGACAACTCCTACAATGAGCAGTTCTTC	CASSRVLSDNSYNEQFF
-	TRBJ2-1	TRBD2	TRBV6-2/TRBV6-3	TGTGCCAGCGGCCCTAGCGGGGGGCGCAATGAGCAGTTCTTC	CASGPSGGRNEQFF
-	TRBJ1-2	-	TRBV7-3	TGTGCCAGCAGCTCCCGGGACGGAAACTATGGCTACACCTTC	CASSSRDGNYGYTF
few	TRBJ2-1	TRBD2	TRBV7-2	TGTGCCAGCAGCCCTAAGACTAGCGGGGGGGCCTACAATGAGCAGTTCTTC	CASSPKTSGGAYNEQFF
many	TRBJ2-7	TRBD2	TRBV5-6	TGTGCCAGCAGCTTTGATTTAGCGGGGGCCTACGAGCAGTACTTC	CASSFDLAGAYEQYF
few	TRBJ1-2	-	TRBV7-2	TGTGCCAGCAGCTTAACACAGAATAACTATGGCTACACCTTC	CASSLTQNNYGYTF
many	TRBJ1-2	-	TRBV9	TGTGCCAGCAGCGTAGGGAGGGGAGCTAACTATGGCTACACCTTC	CASSVGRGANYGYTF
many	TRBJ1-1	-	TRBV20-1	TGCAGTGCGGGGGAGGGAAACACTGAAGCTTTCTTT	CSAGEGNTEAFF
many	TRBJ1-2	TRBD1	TRBV3-1	TGTGCCAGCAGCCAAACGGACAGGGGGGGTGGTGGCTACACCTTC	CASSQTDRGGGGYTF
few	TRBJ2-1	-	TRBV6-2/TRBV6-3	TGTGCCGGCAGTCGGGACGGTACCTACAATGAGCAGTTCTTC	CAGSRDGTYNEQFF
many	TRBJ2-1	TRBD2	TRBV9	TGTGCCAGCAGCTCCGGACTAGCCCCGGGCTACAATGAGCAGTTCTTC	CASSSGLAPGYNEQFF
few	TRBJ1-1	-	TRBV29-1	TGCAGCGCCGGGAAAGCTCTGAACACTGAAGCTTTCTTT	CSAGKALNTEAFF
few	TRBJ1-6	-	TRBV20-1	TGCAGTGCGCAGATTGGGAGCTCCTATAATTCACCCCTCCACTTT	CSAQIGSSYNSPLHF